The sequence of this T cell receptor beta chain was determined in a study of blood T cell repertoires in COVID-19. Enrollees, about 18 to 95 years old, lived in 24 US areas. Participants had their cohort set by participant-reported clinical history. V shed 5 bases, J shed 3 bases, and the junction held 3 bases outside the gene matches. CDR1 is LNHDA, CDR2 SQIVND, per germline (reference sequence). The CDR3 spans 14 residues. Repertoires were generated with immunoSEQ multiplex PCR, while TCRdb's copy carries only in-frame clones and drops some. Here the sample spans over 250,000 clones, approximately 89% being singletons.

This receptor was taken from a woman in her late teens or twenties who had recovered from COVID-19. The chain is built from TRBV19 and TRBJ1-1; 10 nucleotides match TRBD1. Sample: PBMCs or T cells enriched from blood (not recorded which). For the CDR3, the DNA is TGTGCCAGTAGTCTCGGGACAGGGGACACTGAAGCTTTCTTT. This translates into CASSLGTGDTEAFF.